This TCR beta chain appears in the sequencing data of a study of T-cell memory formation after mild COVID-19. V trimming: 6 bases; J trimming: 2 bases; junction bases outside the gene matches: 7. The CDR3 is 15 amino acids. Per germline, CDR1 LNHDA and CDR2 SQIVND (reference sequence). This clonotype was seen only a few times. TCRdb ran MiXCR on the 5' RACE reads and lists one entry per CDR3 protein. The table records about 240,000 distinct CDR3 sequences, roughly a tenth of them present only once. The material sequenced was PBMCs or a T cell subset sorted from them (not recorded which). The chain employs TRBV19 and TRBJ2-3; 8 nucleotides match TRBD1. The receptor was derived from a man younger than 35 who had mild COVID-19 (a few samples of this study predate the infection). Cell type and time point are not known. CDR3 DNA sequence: TGTGCCAGTAGATTGACAGGGGTGCACACAGATACGCAGTATTTT. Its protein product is CASRLTGVHTDTQYF.